This T cell receptor (beta chain) was sequenced for a study of blood T cell repertoires in COVID-19. The data were produced by immunoSEQ multiplex PCR, yet TCRdb's version contains in-frame clones alone and is incomplete. The sample shows about 300,000 clones, under 90% of them seen only once. Either two negative PCRs, clearance, or symptom resolution qualified Cohort 3 donors as recovered. CDR1 MNHEY and CDR2 SVGAGI come from the germline V gene. There are 14 residues in the CDR3. The V end lost 5 bases, the J end lost 10 bases, and 21 bases lay between the germline ends. The source material was PBMCs or T cells enriched from blood (not recorded which). This clonotype was sampled from a man younger than 40 who had recovered from COVID-19. The chain links TRBV6-5 to TRBJ2-7; D is ambiguous. The CDR3 sequence: CASSTPWPTTEQYF. CDR3 coding DNA: TGTGCCAGCAGTACCCCTTGGCCAACTACTGAACAGTACTTC.